The 27 T cell receptor beta chains given below trace back to one sample, sequenced in a study of cytomegalovirus exposure and HLA in healthy donors. Profiling relied on immunoSEQ multiplex PCR, and the TCRdb table lists in-frame clones only, not all of them. The sample carries about 150,000 clones, around 84% recorded once. The sample consisted of PBMCs. Source of these receptors: a human donor in good health.

This chain joins TRBV6-1 and TRBJ2-1, with unresolved D. Germline-derived CDR1 and CDR2 are MNHNS and SASEGT. Deletions cut 0 bases from V and 6 bases from J, with 15 bases between. The CDR3 runs to 16 residues. The CDR3, as DNA: TGTGCCAGCAGTGAAGCACCGCGGATAGCCTCCAATGAGCAGTTCTTC. Its translation: CASSEAPRIASNEQFF.

The chain employs TRBV6-1 and TRBJ1-1, with 11 bases identical to TRBD1. Trimming cost V 8 bases and J 11 bases; bases outside gene matches: 16. The CDR3 is 15 residues long. CDR1 and CDR2 (germline): MNHNS, SASEGT. The CDR3 sequence is CASGMIGTGGNGAFF. CDR3 nucleotide sequence: TGTGCCAGCGGCATGATTGGGACAGGGGGTAACGGGGCTTTCTTT.

This chain joins TRBV5-6 and TRBJ2-1; unclear D gene. The V gene lost 3 bases and the J gene lost 4 bases, with 23 bases spanning the gap. Germline V gene sequence: CDR1 SGHDT, CDR2 YYEEEE. The CDR3 runs 18 residues. The CDR3 DNA reads as TGTGCCAGCAGCTCCTTGTCCCTAGGCGTAGCTCGGTACAATGAGCAGTTCTTC. It is translated as CASSSLSLGVARYNEQFF.

This clone was seen once. The rearrangement links TRBV28 to TRBJ1-3; a possible D gene is TRBD1 (6 bases). V lost 7 bases and J lost 3, with 16 bases in between. This CDR3 is built from 15 residues. Germline V CDR1 and CDR2: MDHEN, SYDVKM. The CDR3 spells CASTVDRLGGNTIYF. CDR3 coding DNA: TGTGCCAGCACCGTAGACAGGCTAGGTGGAAACACCATATATTTT.

In this sample, this clone turned up once. The rearrangement uses TRBV12-2 and TRBJ2-3; the table gives TRBD2 as D, unverified against the DNA. TRBV12-2 represents a pseudogene. The CDR3 totals 21 residues. The CDR3 here is CASRSSAGTSGRAGVPDTQYF. CDR3 nucleotide sequence: TGTGCAAGTCGCTCATCCGCCGGGACTAGCGGGAGGGCCGGGGTACCAGATACGCAGTATTTT.

The genes are TRBV27 and TRBJ1-2, with D tentatively TRBD1 (5 bases). CDR1 is MNHEY, CDR2 SMNVEV, per germline (reference sequence). The CDR3 extends over 15 amino acids. V was trimmed by 2 bases and J by 4 bases, leaving 14 bases between them. The CDR3 DNA sequence: TGTGCCAGCAGTTTAAAAGGCAGGGCCTTCTATGGCTACACCTTC. Its protein product is CASSLKGRAFYGYTF.

The chain recombines TRBV30 with TRBJ2-7, with D unclear. From germline, CDR1 is GTSNPN and CDR2 SVGIG (reference sequence). The V gene lost 2 bases and the J gene lost 6 bases, with 14 bases spanning the gap. CDR3 length: 13 amino acids. In DNA form, the CDR3 reads TGTGCCTGGAGTAGGCTAGTACTTGGCGAGCAGTACTTC. Its translation: CAWSRLVLGEQYF.

The V and J genes are TRBV30 and TRBJ1-1; the D gene is possibly TRBD1 (6 bases). With 2 bases removed from V and 3 bases from J, the gap between germline ends came to 13 bases. Germline CDR1 is GTSNPN and CDR2 is SVGIG (reference sequence). This CDR3 region has 14 residues. The CDR3 DNA reads TGTGCCTGGAGTACAGGGTCAGGGCACACTGAAGCTTTCTTT. This encodes CAWSTGSGHTEAFF.

V is TRBV5-1 and J is TRBJ2-1; no clear D. Trimming left V 3 bases short and J 0 bases short, with 13 bases between. The CDR3 length is 16 residues. Germline V CDR1 and CDR2: SGHRS, YFSETQ. CDR3: CASSSERLSSYNEQFF. The DNA for the CDR3 is TGCGCCAGCAGCTCCGAGCGCCTGAGCTCCTACAATGAGCAGTTCTTC.

The V call is TRBV27, the J call TRBJ2-3; 12 bases agree with TRBD2. The CDR3 spans 19 residues. Germline CDR1 and CDR2: MNHEY and SMNVEV (reference sequence). Trimming removed 1 base from V and 1 base from J; junction bases left unmatched: 9. This CDR3 reads CASSLLAGTSGLGTDTQYF. The CDR3 DNA follows: TGTGCCAGCAGTTTATTGGCCGGGACTAGCGGGTTGGGCACAGATACGCAGTATTTT.

The chain links TRBV5-1 to TRBJ2-1; 10 nucleotides line up with TRBD2. V lost 0 bases and J lost 7; bases outside the gene matches: 7. Germline-derived CDR1 and CDR2 are SGHRS and YFSETQ. CDR3 size: 16 residues. For the CDR3, the DNA is TGCGCCAGCAGCTTGGGATCTAGCGGGAGACTGAATGAGCAGTTCTTC. Amino acid sequence: CASSLGSSGRLNEQFF.

CDR3 in amino acids: CASIGQGVYQPQHF. CDR3 nucleotides: TGTGCCAGCATTGGACAGGGTGTATATCAGCCCCAGCATTTT. This sequence joins TRBV28 and TRBJ1-5; 8 bases map to TRBD1. The V gene's germline CDR1 is MDHEN and CDR2 SYDVKM. V trimming: 7 bases; J trimming: 5 bases; junction bases outside the gene matches: 7. This CDR3 spans 14 amino acids.

This clone was picked up a small number of times. This chain uses TRBV10-3 with TRBJ1-2; D not resolved. The V gene's germline CDR1 is ENHRY and CDR2 SYGVKD. V was trimmed by 2 bases and J by 3 bases, leaving 19 bases between them. This CDR3 is 17 amino acids long. The DNA of the CDR3 is TGTGCCATCAGTGAGCCTAAGGCCAGAACAGCTTACTATGGCTACACCTTC. It is translated as CAISEPKARTAYYGYTF.

The chain employs TRBV6-1 and TRBJ1-1; 7 nucleotides line up with TRBD1. J lost 4 bases, V lost 3 bases, and 5 bases had no gene match. Germline CDR1 and CDR2: MNHNS and SASEGT. This CDR3 spans 14 amino acids. Here the CDR3 reads CASSDLTGATEAFF. The CDR3 nucleotides are TGTGCCAGCAGTGACCTTACAGGGGCCACTGAAGCTTTCTTT.

This chain links TRBV28 with TRBJ1-1; possible D gene TRBD1, 6 bases. Between the trimmed V and J ends, which lost 3 bases and 2 bases, there was a span of 25 bases. From germline, CDR1 is MDHEN and CDR2 SYDVKM. The length of the CDR3 is 19 residues. CDR3 in amino acids: CASSFKAGVVPGFNTEAFF. In DNA form, the CDR3 reads TGTGCCAGCAGTTTTAAAGCAGGGGTCGTCCCCGGCTTCAACACTGAAGCTTTCTTT.

The chain carries TRBV6-6 and TRBJ1-2; D uncertain. Germline-derived CDR1 and CDR2 are MNHNY and SVGAGI (reference sequence). Trimming cost V 2 bases and J 6 bases, with 10 bases left between them. The CDR3 runs to 13 residues. This CDR3 is CASSYRVGDGYTF. In DNA, the CDR3 is TGTGCCAGCAGTTACCGTGTGGGCGATGGCTACACCTTC.

This chain connects TRBV5-1 to TRBJ2-3; a weak D match, TRBD1 (5 bases). The CDR3 extends over 14 amino acids. From germline, CDR1 is SGHRS and CDR2 YFSETQ. V was trimmed by 0 bases and J by 3 bases, leaving 8 bases between them. Here the CDR3 reads CASSLGKGTDTQYF. In DNA form, the CDR3 reads TGCGCCAGCAGCTTGGGGAAGGGGACAGATACGCAGTATTTT.

The CDR3 bases are TGTGCCTGGGGGGGACAGGGGTACTCTGGGGCCAACGTCCTGACTTTC. It encodes CAWGGQGYSGANVLTF. The chain couples TRBV30 to TRBJ2-6; 10 bases line up with TRBD1. This CDR3 is 16 amino acids long. V dropped 5 bases and J dropped 0; count of bases not matched to a gene: 4. CDR1 GTSNPN and CDR2 SVGIG come from the germline V gene (reference sequence). Combining the CDR3 with reference TRBV30 and TRBJ2-6 gives the whole variable domain SQTIHQWPATLVQPVGSPLSLECTVEGTSNPNLYWYRQAAGRGLQLLFYSVGIGQISSEVPQNLSASRPQDRQFILSSKKLLLSDSGFYLCAWGGQGYSGANVLTFGAGSRLTVL.

The rearrangement uses TRBV7-2 and TRBJ1-2, with TRBD1 as a possible D gene (5 bases). V was trimmed by 3 bases and J by 3 bases, leaving 14 bases between them. The germline CDR1 and CDR2 sequences are SGHTA and FQGNSA. The CDR3 consists of 15 residues. The CDR3 DNA is TGTGCCAGCAGCTTCGCCTCGGGGGTGTACTATGGCTACACCTTC. This encodes CASSFASGVYYGYTF.

This chain uses TRBV9 with TRBJ2-2; D unclear. The CDR3 contains 15 residues. V lost 0 bases, J lost 1 base, and 7 bases lay in between. In germline, CDR1 is SGDLS, CDR2 YYNGEE. CDR3 sequence (DNA): TGTGCCAGCAGCGTAGCCGCACAGAACACCGGGGAGCTGTTTTTT. Residues: CASSVAAQNTGELFF. The whole variable domain, remainder taken from reference TRBV9 and TRBJ2-2, is DSGVTQTPKHLITATGQRVTLRCSPRSGDLSVYWYQQSLDQGLQFLIQYYNGEERAKGNILERFSAQQFPDLHSELNLSSLELGDSALYFCASSVAAQNTGELFFGEGSRLTVL.

The genes are TRBV6-1 and TRBJ2-7; TRBD1 matches 7 bases. This CDR3 contains 15 residues. The J segment lost 5 bases and the V segment lost 5 bases, leaving 12 bases of the junction unmatched. Germline assignment: CDR1 MNHNS and CDR2 SASEGT. CDR3 sequence: CASSNYKTGNHEQYF. The CDR3 nucleotides are TGTGCCAGCAGTAACTATAAGACAGGGAACCACGAGCAGTACTTC.

This chain uses TRBV6-1 with TRBJ1-5, with 8 bases aligning to TRBD1. This CDR3 region has 13 residues. V shed 6 bases and J 4 bases; nucleotides not matched to a gene: 2. Germline V gene data show CDR1 as MNHNS and CDR2 as SASEGT. The CDR3 sequence is CASRRQGNQPQHF. CDR3 bases: TGTGCCAGCAGACGACAGGGGAATCAGCCCCAGCATTTT.

The chain has TRBV5-8 and TRBJ1-1; D is unclear. The germline V gene encodes CDR1 SGHTS and CDR2 YDEGEE. With 4 bases removed from V and 0 bases from J, the gap between germline ends came to 16 bases. There are 16 residues in the CDR3. CDR3: CASSPGWSPMNTEAFF. The CDR3 DNA reads TGTGCCAGCAGCCCCGGGTGGTCCCCGATGAACACTGAAGCTTTCTTT.

The chain combines TRBV27 with TRBJ1-5, with 11 bases identical to TRBD1. V trimming: 2 bases; J trimming: 6 bases; junction bases outside the gene matches: 3. From germline, CDR1 is MNHEY and CDR2 SMNVEV (reference sequence). There are 15 residues in the CDR3. CDR3 protein: CASSLGTGGFQPQHF. DNA of the CDR3: TGTGCCAGCAGTTTAGGGACAGGGGGTTTTCAGCCCCAGCATTTT.

The chain employs TRBV11-2 and TRBJ2-3; TRBD2 agrees at 11 bases. V dropped 5 bases and J dropped 6; count of bases not matched to a gene: 13. This CDR3 region has 17 residues. Germline CDR1 reads SGHAT; CDR2 reads FQNNGV. DNA for the CDR3: TGTGCCAGCAGCATACGCTTACTAGCGGGAGAGTATGATACGCAGTATTTT. As protein: CASSIRLLAGEYDTQYF.

The chain is built from TRBV28 and TRBJ1-4; D ambiguous. Germline-derived CDR1 and CDR2 are MDHEN and SYDVKM. V lost 2 bases, J lost 8 bases, and 15 bases lay in between. CDR3 length equals 15 residues. Here the CDR3 reads CASSLKGRGGEKLFF. DNA for the CDR3: TGTGCCAGCAGTTTAAAGGGCCGGGGAGGGGAAAAACTGTTTTTT. Full variable domain (outside the CDR3, taken from reference TRBV28 and TRBJ1-4): DVKVTQSSRYLVKRTGEKVFLECVQDMDHENMFWYRQDPGLGLRLIYFSYDVKMKEKGDIPEGYSVSREKKERFSLILESASTNQTSMYLCASSLKGRGGEKLFFGSGTQLSVL.

A remark on this clone: The junction differs from germline at one of its ends, possibly a read error. CDR3 in amino acids: CASSKRDMESSEQYF. CDR3 DNA: TGTGCCAGTAGTAAACGGGACATGGAGTCCTCCGAGCAGTACTTC. The chain is built from TRBV19 and TRBJ2-7; D might be TRBD1 (6 bases). CDR1 and CDR2 (germline): LNHDA, SQIVND (reference sequence). There are 15 residues in the CDR3.